The TCR beta chain under discussion was sequenced for a study of T cells in Graves' hyperthyroidism and ophthalmopathy. Turning to the study itself: It was at initial diagnosis, before any treatment, that peripheral blood was collected.

Patients showing uncontrolled infection, other autoimmune disease, pregnancy or lactation were ineligible. The investigators amplified TCR beta CDR3 regions from RNA transcripts. The HTBI primer set served for first-round RT-PCR of the TCR CDR3. TCRdb reanalysed the multiplex PCR reads using MiXCR and keeps one entry per CDR3 protein. The sample has 150,000 to 200,000 distinct CDR3 sequences, about 9.4% seen once. Germline V CDR1 and CDR2: MNHEY, SVGAGI. The CDR3 is 19 amino acids. The J segment lost 5 bases and the V segment lost 0 bases, leaving 16 bases of the junction unmatched. Study-wide results and limits: From stable hyperthyroidism, ophthalmopathy was separated by a 13 V-J model. Blood samples included most of the expanded thyroid clonotypes exceeding 0.001.

Many counts were recorded for this clonotype. Its target is not known. This receptor was taken from a young woman with Graves' hyperthyroidism that later progressed to Graves' ophthalmopathy. The specimen was blood. This chain uses TRBV6-5 with TRBJ2-7, with 10 bases aligning to TRBD1. The CDR3 region is CASSYSGGTGTGVVNEQYF. DNA for the CDR3: TGTGCCAGCAGTTACTCGGGGGGAACCGGGACAGGGGTCGTGAACGAGCAGTACTTC.